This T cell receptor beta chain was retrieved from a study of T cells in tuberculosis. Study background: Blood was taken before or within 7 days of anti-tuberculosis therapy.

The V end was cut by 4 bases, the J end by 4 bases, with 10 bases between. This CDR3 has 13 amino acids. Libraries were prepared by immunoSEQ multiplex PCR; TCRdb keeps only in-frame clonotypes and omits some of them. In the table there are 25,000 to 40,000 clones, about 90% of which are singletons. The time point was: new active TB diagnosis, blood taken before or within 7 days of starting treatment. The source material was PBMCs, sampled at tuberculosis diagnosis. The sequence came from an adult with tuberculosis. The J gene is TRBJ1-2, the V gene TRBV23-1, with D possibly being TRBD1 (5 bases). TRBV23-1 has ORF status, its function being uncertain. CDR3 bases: TGCGCCAGCAGTCCGGGGGGTCCCTATGGCTACACCTTC. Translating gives CASSPGGPYGYTF.